This entry is about one T cell receptor (beta chain). This sample is part of a study of blood T cell repertoires in COVID-19. Germline assignment: CDR1 SGHTA and CDR2 FQGNSA. The CDR3 length is 14 residues. Deletions cut 3 bases from V and 0 bases from J, with 6 bases between. Clones were sequenced by immunoSEQ multiplex PCR, and TCRdb holds only the in-frame ones, with some missing. The sample consists of under 250,000 clones, 65% to 90% of them appearing once. Recruited during active infection, patients (from Seattle) were subsequently followed longitudinally. The TCR sequence derives from a woman between 65 and 79 years old with COVID-19, enrolled during active disease. The rearrangement joins TRBV7-2 to TRBJ1-3, with D unresolved. The sequenced sample was peripheral blood. CDR3 nucleotide sequence: TGTGCCAGCAGCTTTACAGCCTCTGGAAACACCATATATTTT. It codes for CASSFTASGNTIYF.